The sequence of this T cell receptor (beta chain) was determined in a study of cytomegalovirus exposure and HLA in healthy donors. 13 Jbeta primers and 60 Vbeta primers were used for the PCR. Methods used by the authors: Later analysis identified 80 million to 85 million unique TCR beta chains, 10 million to 12 million shared. Generated by immunoSEQ multiplex PCR, the TCRdb table keeps only in-frame clones and is missing some. The V and J calls and the clone size are those of that table, but D and trimming were determined from the DNA. This specimen shows tens of thousands of clones; the ten leading clones hold approximately 1.1%. This CDR3 has 16 residues. Per the germline V gene, CDR1 is SGHAT and CDR2 is FQNNGV. Between the trimmed V and J ends, which lost 3 bases and 3 bases, there was a span of 17 bases.

Sequencing input: PBMCs. The chain is built from TRBV11-2 and TRBJ1-1; D remains ambiguous. The TCR was taken from a young woman in good health and CMV-seronegative. CDR3 region: CASSFGPSSDDTEAFF. The CDR3 nucleotides read TGTGCCAGCAGCTTTGGGCCCTCCTCGGATGACACTGAAGCTTTCTTT.